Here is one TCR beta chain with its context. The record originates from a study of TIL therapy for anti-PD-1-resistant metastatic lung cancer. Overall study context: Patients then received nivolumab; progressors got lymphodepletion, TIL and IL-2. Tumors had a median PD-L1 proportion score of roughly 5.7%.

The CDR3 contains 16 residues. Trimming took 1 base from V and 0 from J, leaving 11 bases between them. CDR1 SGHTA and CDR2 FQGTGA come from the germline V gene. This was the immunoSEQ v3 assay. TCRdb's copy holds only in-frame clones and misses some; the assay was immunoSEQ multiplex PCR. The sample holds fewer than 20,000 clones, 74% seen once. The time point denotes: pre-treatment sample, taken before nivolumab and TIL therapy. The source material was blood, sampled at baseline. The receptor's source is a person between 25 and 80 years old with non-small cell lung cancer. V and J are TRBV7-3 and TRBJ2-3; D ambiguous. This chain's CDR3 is CASSLIPGPSTDTQYF. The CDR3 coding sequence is TGTGCCAGCAGCTTAATCCCAGGCCCTAGCACAGATACGCAGTATTTT. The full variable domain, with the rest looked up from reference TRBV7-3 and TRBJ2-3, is GAGVSQTPSNKVTEKGKYVELRCDPISGHTALYWYRQSLGQGPEFLIYFQGTGAADDSGLPNDRFFAVRPEGSVSTLKIQRTERGDSAVYLCASSLIPGPSTDTQYFGPGTRLTVL.